This TCR beta chain was sequenced in a study of identical twins. Study-level points and caveats: A cross-sectional statistical analysis, not follow-up of the same donors, supported the conclusions.

Through template switching, a universal primer site was introduced, and the cDNA contained unique molecular identifiers. TCRdb reanalysed the 5' RACE reads using MiXCR and keeps one entry per CDR3 protein. This sample has around 1.7 million distinct CDR3 sequences; around 33% occur once, and the top ten carry roughly 0.3%. This clonotype was picked up many times. As yet, its antigen is unknown. Sequences were obtained from cord blood. This TCR derives from a newborn girl in good health.

The CDR3 is CASTPTSGQETQYF. Written as DNA, the CDR3 is TGTGCCAGCACCCCGACTAGCGGTCAAGAGACCCAGTACTTC. The rearrangement links TRBV6-2 or TRBV6-3 to TRBJ2-5, with 9 bases that match TRBD2. The V gene end was trimmed by 7 bases and the J gene end by 2 bases; junction bases not matched to a gene: 5. Per germline, CDR1 MNHEY and CDR2 SVGEGT. There are 14 residues in the CDR3.